This paragraph covers one TCR beta chain sequence. Its cognate antigen is unknown. These data belong to a study of OX40 agonist ivuxolimab in advanced cancers. Overall study: Ivuxolimab, an agonistic anti-OX40 (CD134) antibody, was given to patients.

Notes on the study in general: Expanded clones were, on average, more numerous among CD8+ T cells than CD4+. The study observed clonal expansion of CD4+ and CD8+ blood T cells by week 6 at 0.1 to 3.0 mg/kg.

Trimming removed 3 bases at V and 0 bases at J, with 11 bases between. Per germline, CDR1 SGDLS and CDR2 YYNGEE. This CDR3 has 15 amino acids. The repertoire was sequenced with immunoSEQ multiplex PCR; TCRdb's copy has only in-frame clones and lacks some. The profile shows approximately 77,000 clones, about 90% of them singletons. The TCR was taken from an adult with an advanced solid tumor such as melanoma, head and neck, liver or kidney cancer. This rearrangement joins TRBV9 to TRBJ2-3; D gene ambiguous. The sequencing here drew on CD4+ or CD8+ T cells sorted from blood, taken in a trial of the OX40 agonist ivuxolimab. The CDR3 here is CASSDRRQSTDTQYF. The CDR3, as DNA: TGTGCCAGCAGCGATCGGAGACAAAGCACAGATACGCAGTATTTT. The full variable domain, its missing parts supplied by reference TRBV9 and TRBJ2-3, is DSGVTQTPKHLITATGQRVTLRCSPRSGDLSVYWYQQSLDQGLQFLIQYYNGEERAKGNILERFSAQQFPDLHSELNLSSLELGDSALYFCASSDRRQSTDTQYFGPGTRLTVL.